This T cell receptor (beta chain) derives from a study of human T cells and chemical hapten exposure. Study conclusions and caveats: Relative to control repertoires, expanded TCRs gave rise to significantly more large CDR3 similarity clusters.

In this sample, this clonotype turned up a few times. What it binds is unknown. Per the authors' pipeline: Samples held a median of around 96,000 TCRs, range roughly 20,000–690,600. TCRdb passed the RACE reads through MiXCR, listing each CDR3 protein once. The V and J calls come from TCRdb's annotation, not from the publication. Of roughly 84,000 distinct CDR3 sequences listed, 10% to 13% are singletons. There are 14 residues in the CDR3. CDR1 is MNHEY, CDR2 SVGEGT, per germline. J gave up 2 bases and V 7 bases, and 7 bases lay outside the gene matches. Stated time point: patch test 3, about 24 weeks after DPC sensitization. Treatment noted: therapeutic diphenylcyclopropenone sensitization with weekly scalp DPC. Researchers extracted total RNA from unfractionated whole blood.

The sequence derives from a woman aged 50 to 60 with alopecia areata. Some clones in this sample may be carry-over from other donors' samples. The material was whole blood, obtained in connection with sensitization to the hapten diphenylcyclopropenone (DPC). The chain employs TRBV6-2 or TRBV6-3 and TRBJ2-5; the match to TRBD2 covers 7 bases. CDR3 coding DNA: TGTGCCAGCAAACCGGGAGGCGTACAAGAGACCCAGTACTTC. Translating it yields CASKPGGVQETQYF.